Shown below are 19 T cell receptor beta chains from a single sample sequenced in a study of T cells in Graves' hyperthyroidism and ophthalmopathy. Amplified TCR beta CDR3 regions came from RNA transcripts. With the HTBI primer set, the TCR CDR3 went through a first round of RT-PCR. TCRdb re-called the multiplex PCR reads with MiXCR, one entry per CDR3 protein. The sample records hundreds of thousands of distinct CDR3 sequences, 14% being singletons. The sequencing input was blood. These receptors came from a woman aged 18-29 years with Graves' hyperthyroidism.

This clonotype appeared many times. CDR3 sequence reads: CASSYSTTLSFEPDPRETQYF. CDR3 nucleotide sequence: TGTGCCAGCAGTTACTCAACAACCTTGAGCTTCGAGCCTGATCCCAGGGAGACCCAGTACTTC. This sequence joins TRBV6-2 or TRBV6-3 and TRBJ2-5; D gene unclear. V was cut by 0 bases and J by 5 bases, with 31 bases left in between. CDR1 MNHEY and CDR2 SVGEGT come from the germline V gene. CDR3 length: 21 amino acids.

This clonotype was counted only a few times. The J gene is TRBJ2-1, the V gene TRBV7-9; 9 bases match TRBD2. CDR3 size: 16 residues. The germline gives CDR1 SEHNR, CDR2 FQNEAQ (reference sequence). The J segment lost 7 bases and the V segment lost 4 bases, leaving 11 bases of the junction unmatched. This CDR3 is CASSSSASGTWNEQFF. The CDR3 DNA is TGTGCCAGCAGCTCAAGCGCTAGCGGGACCTGGAATGAGCAGTTCTTC.

The chain recombines TRBV27 with TRBJ2-1, with a possible D match to TRBD1 (5 bases). Trimming took 5 bases from V and 0 from J, leaving 14 bases between them. The CDR3 loop spans 16 amino acids. CDR1 is MNHEY and CDR2 is SMNVEV in the germline V gene (reference sequence). CDR3 loop: CASSQSQGDSYNEQFF. As DNA, the CDR3 is TGTGCCAGCAGTCAGTCTCAGGGCGACTCCTACAATGAGCAGTTCTTC.

The V and J genes are TRBV19 and TRBJ1-4; perhaps TRBD1 as D (5 bases). This CDR3 contains 14 residues. V lost 3 bases, J lost 8 bases, and 13 bases lay in between. The germline gives CDR1 LNHDA, CDR2 SQIVND (reference sequence). CDR3 DNA: TGTGCCAGTAGTATGCGGGGGAGGAGAGAAAAACTGTTTTTT. Translation: CASSMRGRREKLFF.

The chain joins TRBV11-3 to TRBJ2-1; the D gene is possibly TRBD2 (5 bases). Trimming cost V 0 bases and J 3 bases, with 21 bases left between them. There are 19 residues in the CDR3. Germline V gene lookup returns CDR1 SGHNT and CDR2 YENEEA. CDR3 loop: CASSLESPTRRILYNEQFF. Here the CDR3 DNA reads TGTGCCAGCAGCTTAGAGAGTCCCACTAGACGAATCCTCTACAATGAGCAGTTCTTC.

This clonotype was recorded at least ten times. This rearrangement joins TRBV7-2 to TRBJ2-5; a possible D gene is TRBD2 (5 bases). From germline, CDR1 is SGHTA and CDR2 FQGNSA. This CDR3 comprises 15 residues. V was cut by 4 bases and J by 4 bases, with 16 bases left in between. Here the CDR3 DNA reads TGTGCCAGCAGCTCCAACGGTTTGACTACAGAGACCCAGTACTTC. This sequence encodes CASSSNGLTTETQYF.

A few counts support this clonotype. The J gene is TRBJ2-5, the V gene TRBV7-9, with 9 bases fitting TRBD1. The junction had 1 base not matched to a gene; V was cut back by 1 base and J by 1 base. CDR3 length: 15 amino acids. Germline V lookup: CDR1 SEHNR, CDR2 FQNEAQ (reference sequence). The CDR3 DNA sequence: TGTGCCAGCAGCTTAGTACAGGGGGCCCAAGAGACCCAGTACTTC. Protein sequence: CASSLVQGAQETQYF.

The CDR3 loop is CAINFSGGRETQYF. CDR3 nucleotide sequence: TGTGCCATCAACTTTTCGGGGGGTAGGGAGACCCAGTACTTC. The chain uses TRBV6-1 and TRBJ2-5; 7 bases match TRBD2. The V segment lost 10 bases and the J segment 5 bases; nucleotides outside the gene matches: 13. Germline V CDR1 and CDR2: MNHNS, SASEGT. The CDR3 extends over 14 amino acids.

V usage is TRBV12-3 or TRBV12-4 and J usage is TRBJ2-7; D remains unclear. The CDR3 has 13 residues. V gave up 3 bases and J gave up 6 bases, with 12 bases separating them. The CDR3 loop is CASSFMTSGEQYF. The CDR3 DNA is TGTGCCAGCAGTTTCATGACATCTGGCGAGCAGTACTTC.

The V call is TRBV6-1, the J call TRBJ1-2; 9 bases are a match to TRBD1. This CDR3 region has 13 residues. With 5 bases clipped from V and 7 bases from J, the junction kept 5 bases outside the gene matches. Germline assignment: CDR1 MNHNS and CDR2 SASEGT. For the CDR3, the DNA is TGTGCCAGCAGTCCGAGGGACAGGGCTGGCTACACCTTC. Translating gives CASSPRDRAGYTF.

This chain joins TRBV7-9 and TRBJ1-6; D gene uncertain. This CDR3 contains 14 residues. Germline assignment: CDR1 SEHNR and CDR2 FQNEAQ (reference sequence). Trimming pared 5 bases from V and 8 bases from J, leaving 13 bases between. CDR3 nucleotides: TGTGCCAGCAGCCGGACCTTCCACGATTCACCCCTCCACTTT. Translating it yields CASSRTFHDSPLHF.

This clonotype was seen at least ten times. The chain uses TRBV11-3 and TRBJ2-7; the match to TRBD1 covers 7 bases. With V trimmed by 5 bases and J by 3 bases, 13 bases remained unmatched. The CDR3 extends over 16 amino acids. Per the germline V gene, CDR1 is SGHNT and CDR2 is YENEEA. CDR3 sequence reads: CASSPPGQDGIYEQYF. DNA of the CDR3: TGTGCCAGCAGCCCCCCCGGACAGGACGGGATCTACGAGCAGTACTTC.

This clonotype was detected only a few times. The genes are TRBV29-1 and TRBJ1-2; TRBD1 agrees at 7 bases. Germline CDR1 reads SQVTM; CDR2 reads ANQGSEA. The CDR3 spans 11 residues. V was clipped by 7 bases and J by 4 bases; unmatched bases: 3. The CDR3 DNA is TGCAGCGGGGGGACAGCCTATGGCTACACCTTC. It is translated as CSGGTAYGYTF.

This clonotype appeared many times. The V and J genes are TRBV2 and TRBJ2-5; D not certain. CDR1 and CDR2 from the germline V gene are SNHLY and FYNNEI. V was clipped by 3 bases and J by 5 bases, with 4 bases between them. The CDR3 loop spans 11 amino acids. CDR3 nucleotides: TGTGCCAGCAGTGACATGGAGACCCAGTACTTC. Translation gives CASSDMETQYF.

CDR3 loop: CASSQDPPGGVSNQPQHF. For the CDR3, the DNA is TGTGCCAGCAGCCAAGACCCCCCAGGGGGAGTTAGCAATCAGCCCCAGCATTTT. The chain is built from TRBV14 and TRBJ1-5, with 7 bases aligning to TRBD1. Germline assignment: CDR1 SGHDN and CDR2 FVKESK. The length of the CDR3 is 18 residues. The ends lost 0 bases at V and 0 bases at J; junction bases unmatched: 8. Looking up the rest from reference TRBV14 and TRBJ1-5 gives the full variable domain: EAGVTQFPSHSVIEKGQTVTLRCDPISGHDNLYWYRRVMGKEIKFLLHFVKESKQDESGMPNNRFLAERTGGTYSTLKVQPAELEDSGVYFCASSQDPPGGVSNQPQHFGDGTRLSIL.

This clonotype was counted ten times or more. The rearrangement joins TRBV4-1 to TRBJ1-5, with D uncertain. Germline lookup yields CDR1 MGHRA and CDR2 YSYEKL. CDR3 size: 14 residues. The V and J ends lost 1 base and 6 bases respectively, with 10 bases between them. CDR3 in amino acids: CASSQVGPGQPQHF. In nucleotides, the CDR3 is TGCGCCAGCAGCCAAGTGGGCCCGGGTCAGCCCCAGCATTTT.

This clonotype was detected many times. The chain is built from TRBV20-1 and TRBJ2-1; TRBD2 might be the D (5 bases). Trimming removed 5 bases from V and 0 bases from J, with 11 bases in between. The CDR3 runs to 14 residues. The germline V gene has CDR1 DFQATT and CDR2 SNEGSKA (reference sequence). For the CDR3, the DNA is TGCAGTGCTGATGGACTTAACTCCTACAATGAGCAGTTCTTC. Translation: CSADGLNSYNEQFF.

The V and J genes are TRBV2 and TRBJ1-5; D not certain. Trimming stripped 7 bases from V and 0 bases from J, with 13 bases between. Germline V gene lookup returns CDR1 SNHLY and CDR2 FYNNEI. The CDR3 contains 15 residues. In DNA, the CDR3 is TGTGCCAGCAATGGCTTGGAGTATAGCAATCAGCCCCAGCATTTT. Amino acid sequence: CASNGLEYSNQPQHF.

V usage is TRBV27 and J usage is TRBJ2-3; D not resolved. The length of the CDR3 is 20 residues. V lost 1 base, J lost 5 bases, and 28 bases lay in between. Germline V gene sequence: CDR1 MNHEY, CDR2 SMNVEV (reference sequence). The CDR3 reads CASSLFLVKWSLKTGDTQYF. The CDR3 DNA reads TGTGCCAGCAGTTTATTCCTGGTAAAGTGGAGCCTTAAAACGGGAGATACGCAGTATTTT.